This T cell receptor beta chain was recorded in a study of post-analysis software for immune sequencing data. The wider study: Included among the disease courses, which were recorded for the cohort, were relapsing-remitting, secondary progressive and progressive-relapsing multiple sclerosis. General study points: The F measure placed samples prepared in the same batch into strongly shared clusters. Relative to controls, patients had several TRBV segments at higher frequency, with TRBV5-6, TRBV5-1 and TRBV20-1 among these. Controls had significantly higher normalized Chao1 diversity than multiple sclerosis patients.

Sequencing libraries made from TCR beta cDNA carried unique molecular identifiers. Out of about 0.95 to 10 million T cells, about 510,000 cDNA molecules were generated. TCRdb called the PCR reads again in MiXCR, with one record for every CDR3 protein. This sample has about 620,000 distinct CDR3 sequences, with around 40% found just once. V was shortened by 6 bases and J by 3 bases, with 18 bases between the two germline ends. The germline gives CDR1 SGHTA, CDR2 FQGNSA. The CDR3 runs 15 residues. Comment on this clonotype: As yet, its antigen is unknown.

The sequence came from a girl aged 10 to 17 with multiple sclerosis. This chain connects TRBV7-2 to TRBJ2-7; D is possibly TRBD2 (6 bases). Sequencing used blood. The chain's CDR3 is CASRRRTGDYYEQYF. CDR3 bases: TGTGCCAGCAGGAGACGGACGGGGGATTACTACGAGCAGTACTTC.